This TCR beta chain appears in the sequencing data of a study of CXCR3-negative and CXCR3-positive naive CD8 T cells. Study findings and constraints: Diversity proved comparably high across both naive subsets and much lower in memory CD8+ cells.

The CDR3 extends over 12 amino acids. The germline gives CDR1 SGHAT, CDR2 FQNNGV. On this clonotype itself: The antigen remains unidentified.

All TRB cDNA libraries came from 5' RACE performed with UMI labels. TCRdb derives one entry per CDR3 protein from the 5' RACE reads, leaving out DNA. Seen in this sample are roughly 26,000 distinct CDR3 sequences; the ten most common clones hold about 2.7%. Naivety in CD8+ T cells corresponded to a CD45RO-CCR7+CD27+CD95- phenotype. The chain carries TRBV11-2 and TRBJ2-1. This clonotype was sampled from a human donor in good health. Some clones in this sample may be carry-over from other donors' samples. The source material was naive CXCR3- CD8+ T cells from blood. The subset denotes: CD45RO-CCR7+CD27+CD95- naive CD8+ T cells lacking CXCR3 (TNR3-). The chain's CDR3 is CASSSGGNEQFF.